The T cell receptor (beta chain) described here comes from a study of persistence of HIV-infected CD4 T cells. The libraries were made with immunoSEQ version 4 in survey mode. Produced via immunoSEQ multiplex PCR; TCRdb's table is partial and in-frame only. Altogether some 41,000 clones are present, 75% to 90% being singletons, with the ten largest covering around 1.5%. Stimulation used approximately 10 ug/mL lysate from CMV-infected fibroblasts. CD40L/CD69 double-negative CD45RO-high memory CD4+ T cells were collected. CD4+ T cell counts exceeded 400 cells/uL; CMV serology was positive. In its sample, this clone was seen a few times. Its specificity is not known. V was trimmed by 5 bases and J by 6 bases, leaving 14 bases between them. The CDR3 covers 14 residues. The germline V gene encodes CDR1 MNHEY and CDR2 SVGAGI.

Sequencing was performed on CD4+ T cells sorted from PBMCs after approximately 19-hour stimulation, taken from a patient who received antiretroviral therapy. The chain uses TRBV6-5 and TRBJ1-5; no clear D. The sequence was collected from an adult man with HIV who was CMV-seropositive. The CDR3 DNA is TGTGCCAGCAGTCCGGTCCCGGGCGGTCAGCCCCAGCATTTT. As protein: CASSPVPGGQPQHF.